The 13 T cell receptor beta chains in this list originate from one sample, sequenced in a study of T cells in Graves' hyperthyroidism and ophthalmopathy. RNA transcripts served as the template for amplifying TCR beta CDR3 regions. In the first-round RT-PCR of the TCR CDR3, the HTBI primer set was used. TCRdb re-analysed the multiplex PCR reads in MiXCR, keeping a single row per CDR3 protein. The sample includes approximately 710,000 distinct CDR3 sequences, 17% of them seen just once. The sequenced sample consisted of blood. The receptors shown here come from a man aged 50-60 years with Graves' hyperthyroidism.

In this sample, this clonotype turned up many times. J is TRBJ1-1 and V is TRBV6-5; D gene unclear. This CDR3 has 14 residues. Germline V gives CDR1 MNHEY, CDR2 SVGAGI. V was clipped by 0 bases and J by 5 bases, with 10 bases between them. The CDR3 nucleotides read TGTGCCAGCAGTTACTCGACGGCGGGGACTGAAGCTTTCTTT. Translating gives CASSYSTAGTEAFF.

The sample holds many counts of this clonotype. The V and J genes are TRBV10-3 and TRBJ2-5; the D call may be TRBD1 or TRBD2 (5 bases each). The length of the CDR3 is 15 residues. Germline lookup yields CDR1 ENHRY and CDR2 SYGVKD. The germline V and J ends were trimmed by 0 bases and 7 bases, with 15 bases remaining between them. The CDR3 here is CAISESRDGSGTQYF. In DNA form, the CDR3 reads TGTGCCATCAGTGAGTCCAGGGACGGCTCGGGGACCCAGTACTTC.

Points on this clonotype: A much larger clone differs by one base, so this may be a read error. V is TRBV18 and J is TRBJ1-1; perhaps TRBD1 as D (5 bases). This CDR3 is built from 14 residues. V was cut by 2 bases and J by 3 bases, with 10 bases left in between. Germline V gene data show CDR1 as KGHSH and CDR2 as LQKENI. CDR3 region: CASSPKGGDTEAFF. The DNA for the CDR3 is TGTGCCAGCTCACCAAAGGGAGGGGACACTGAAGCTTTCTTT. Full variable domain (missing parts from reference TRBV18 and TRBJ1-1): NAGVMQNPRHLVRRRGQEARLRCSPMKGHSHVYWYRQLPEEGLKFMVYLQKENIIDESGMPKERFSAEFPKEGPSILRIQQVVRGDSAAYFCASSPKGGDTEAFFGQGTRLTVV.

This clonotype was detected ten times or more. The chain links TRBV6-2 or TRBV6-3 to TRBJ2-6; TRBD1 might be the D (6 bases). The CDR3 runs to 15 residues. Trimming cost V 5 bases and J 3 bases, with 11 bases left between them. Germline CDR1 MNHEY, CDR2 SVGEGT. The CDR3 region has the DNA TGTGCCAGCAGTCGAACAGGGTATGGGGCCAACGTCCTGACTTTC. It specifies CASSRTGYGANVLTF.

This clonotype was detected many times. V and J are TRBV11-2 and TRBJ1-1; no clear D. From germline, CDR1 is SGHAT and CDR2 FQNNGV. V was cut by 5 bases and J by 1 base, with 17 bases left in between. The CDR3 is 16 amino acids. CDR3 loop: CASSPDGAAWNTEAFF. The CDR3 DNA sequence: TGTGCCAGCAGCCCAGACGGTGCAGCCTGGAACACTGAAGCTTTCTTT. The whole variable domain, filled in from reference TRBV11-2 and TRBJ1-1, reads EAGVAQSPRYKIIEKRQSVAFWCNPISGHATLYWYQQILGQGPKLLIQFQNNGVVDDSQLPKDRFSAERLKGVDSTLKIQPAKLEDSAVYLCASSPDGAAWNTEAFFGQGTRLTVV.

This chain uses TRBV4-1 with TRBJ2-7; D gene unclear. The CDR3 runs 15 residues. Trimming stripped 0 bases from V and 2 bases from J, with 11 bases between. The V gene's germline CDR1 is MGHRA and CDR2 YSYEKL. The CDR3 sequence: CASSQDPRPAYEQYF. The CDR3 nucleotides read TGCGCCAGCAGCCAAGATCCCAGGCCAGCCTACGAGCAGTACTTC.

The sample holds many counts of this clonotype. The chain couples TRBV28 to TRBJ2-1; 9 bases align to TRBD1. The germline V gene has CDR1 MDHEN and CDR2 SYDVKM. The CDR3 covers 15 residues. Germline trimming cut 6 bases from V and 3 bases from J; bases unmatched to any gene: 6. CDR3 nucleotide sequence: TGTGCCAGCAGCATAACGGGACAGGGCTACAATGAGCAGTTCTTC. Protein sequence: CASSITGQGYNEQFF.

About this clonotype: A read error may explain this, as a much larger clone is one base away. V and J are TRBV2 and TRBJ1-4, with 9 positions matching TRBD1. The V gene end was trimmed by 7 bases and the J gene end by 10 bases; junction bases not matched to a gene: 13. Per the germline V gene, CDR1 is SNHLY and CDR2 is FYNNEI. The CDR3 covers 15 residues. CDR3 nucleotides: TGTGCCAGCAAGATAGTGGGACAGGGAGGAGGAAAACTGTTTTTT. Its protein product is CASKIVGQGGGKLFF.

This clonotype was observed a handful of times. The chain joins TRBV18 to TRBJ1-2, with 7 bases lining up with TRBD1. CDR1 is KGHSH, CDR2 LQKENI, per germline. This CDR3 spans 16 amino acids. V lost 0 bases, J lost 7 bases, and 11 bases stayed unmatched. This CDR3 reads CASSPPIDREIGGYTF. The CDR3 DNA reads TGTGCCAGCTCACCACCGATTGACAGGGAGATCGGTGGCTACACCTTC.

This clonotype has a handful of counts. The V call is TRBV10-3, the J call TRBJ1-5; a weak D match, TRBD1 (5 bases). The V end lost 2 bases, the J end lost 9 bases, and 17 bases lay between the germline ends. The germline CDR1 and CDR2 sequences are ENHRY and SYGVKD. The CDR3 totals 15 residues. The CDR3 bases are TGTGCCATCAGTGAGGTAAAATCCAGCAGGGCGCCCCAGCATTTT. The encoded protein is CAISEVKSSRAPQHF.

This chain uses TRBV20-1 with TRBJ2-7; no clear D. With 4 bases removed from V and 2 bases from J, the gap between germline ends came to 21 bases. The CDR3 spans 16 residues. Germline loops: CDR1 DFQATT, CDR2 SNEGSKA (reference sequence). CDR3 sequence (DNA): TGCAGTGCTAAGGCTCTTTCCGAGACCCTCACCTACGAGCAGTACTTC. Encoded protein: CSAKALSETLTYEQYF.

As DNA, the CDR3 is TGTGCCACTATGACAGGGGGTGTCACAGATACGCAGTATTTT. This sequence encodes CATMTGGVTDTQYF. V usage is TRBV15 and J usage is TRBJ2-3; 9 bases are a match to TRBD1. Germline V gives CDR1 LNHNV, CDR2 YYDKDF (reference sequence). The CDR3 is 14 residues long. The ends lost 9 bases at V and 2 bases at J; junction bases unmatched: 6.

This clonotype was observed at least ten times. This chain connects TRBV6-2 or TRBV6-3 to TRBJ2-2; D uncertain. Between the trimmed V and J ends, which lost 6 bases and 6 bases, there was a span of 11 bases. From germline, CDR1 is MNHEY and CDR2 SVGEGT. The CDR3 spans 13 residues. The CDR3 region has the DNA TGTGCCAGCAGACACGCCGGATCCGGGGAGCTGTTTTTT. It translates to CASRHAGSGELFF.